The rows below give T cell receptor beta chains drawn from one sample of a study of control samples from healthy donors and cancer patients. Libraries were prepared by immunoSEQ multiplex PCR; TCRdb keeps only in-frame clonotypes and omits some of them. The sample records 90,000 to 150,000 clones, approximately 88% being singletons. The sample consisted of blood. Receptor source: a man aged 40-49 years in good health. Each CDR3 is given with its conserved first and last residue. Fields, in order: CDR3 length, D gene, V gene, clone size, J gene, CDR3 protein, CDR3 DNA. The D gene is left open where the match is weak. Where a row states a size, it is once, few, many or the class of an expanded clone; other rows omit it.

15	TRBD1	TRBV30	.	TRBJ1-5	CAWSVGDRVSQPQHF	TGTGCCTGGAGTGTTGGGGACAGGGTGAGTCAGCCCCAGCATTTT
15	.	TRBV5-8	few	TRBJ1-3	CASSAGLGPGNTIYF	TGTGCCAGCAGCGCCGGCCTTGGCCCTGGAAACACCATATATTTT
14	TRBD1	TRBV9	.	TRBJ1-2	CASSGGDRGYGYTF	TGTGCCAGCAGCGGGGGAGACAGGGGATATGGCTACACCTTC
15	.	TRBV5-1	.	TRBJ1-6	CASSLEGRGGSPLHF	TGCGCCAGCAGCCTGGAGGGGCGAGGGGGGTCACCCCTCCACTTT
15	.	TRBV11-3	.	TRBJ1-1	CASSLGPRGGTEAFF	TGTGCCAGCAGCTTAGGGCCTAGAGGGGGCACTGAAGCTTTCTTT
14	.	TRBV6-6	.	TRBJ1-3	CASIQGRSGNTIYF	TGTGCCAGCATCCAGGGGCGCTCTGGAAACACCATATATTTT
15	TRBD1	TRBV7-2	.	TRBJ2-1	CASSLGTASYNEQFF	TGTGCCAGCAGCCTAGGGACAGCCTCCTACAATGAGCAGTTCTTC
16	.	TRBV5-1	.	TRBJ1-1	CASSLAPGDVNTEAFF	TGCGCCAGCAGCTTGGCGCCAGGGGATGTGAACACTGAAGCTTTCTTT
16	TRBD1	TRBV6-2/TRBV6-3	.	TRBJ1-6	CASSQGENRYNSPLHF	TGTGCCAGCAGCCAGGGGGAAAACCGTTATAATTCACCCCTCCACTTT
14	.	TRBV27	few	TRBJ2-2	CASSLGSNTGELFF	TGTGCCAGCAGTTTGGGATCGAACACCGGGGAGCTGTTTTTT
14	.	TRBV15	.	TRBJ2-1	CATSGRFSYNEQFF	TGTGCCACCAGCGGCAGGTTCTCCTACAATGAGCAGTTCTTC
13	.	TRBV27	.	TRBJ1-2	CASSFLAGGGYTF	.
14	.	TRBV19	.	TRBJ1-5	CASSIGGGGGAQHF	TGTGCCAGTAGTATTGGAGGGGGGGGAGGGGCCCAGCATTTT
14	.	TRBV14	.	TRBJ1-2	CASSHQAYNYGYTF	TGTGCCAGCAGCCATCAGGCCTACAACTATGGCTACACCTTC
13	.	TRBV25-1	.	TRBJ2-5	CASGPAEGKTQYF	TGTGCCAGCGGCCCAGCGGAGGGGAAGACCCAGTACTTC
13	.	TRBV18	.	TRBJ2-3	CASSPTGTDTQYF	TGTGCCAGCTCACCTACAGGCACAGATACGCAGTATTTT
12	.	TRBV12-3/TRBV12-4	.	TRBJ1-1	CAITAMGTEAFF	TGTGCCATCACCGCGATGGGCACTGAAGCTTTCTTT
17	TRBD1	TRBV9	.	TRBJ1-2	CASSTLSGTGGSYGYTF	TGTGCCAGCAGCACTCTATCGGGGACAGGGGGTTCCTATGGCTACACCTTC
13	.	TRBV12-3/TRBV12-4	few	TRBJ1-3	CASTQNSGNTIYF	TGTGCCAGCACCCAAAACTCTGGAAACACCATATATTTT
14	.	TRBV24-1	.	TRBJ2-2	CATSDVEVTGELFF	TGTGCCACCAGTGATGTTGAAGTGACCGGGGAGCTGTTTTTT
17	.	TRBV6-2/TRBV6-3	.	TRBJ2-6	CASSYQEPSSGANVLTF	TGTGCCAGCAGTTACCAGGAGCCCTCCTCTGGGGCCAACGTCCTGACTTTC
12	.	TRBV9	.	TRBJ1-2	CASSVNGGAYTF	TGTGCCAGCAGCGTAAATGGGGGGGCCTACACCTTC
17	.	TRBV10-2	.	TRBJ2-6	CASSESNRDSGANVLTF	TGCGCCAGCAGTGAGTCCAACAGGGACTCTGGGGCCAACGTCCTGACTTTC